The rows below give T cell receptor beta chains drawn from one sample of a study of OX40 agonist ivuxolimab in advanced cancers. Data came from immunoSEQ multiplex PCR; TCRdb stores just in-frame clones and leaves some out. Of tens of thousands of clones in the sample, around 87% were seen once. This material consisted of CD4+ or CD8+ T cells sorted from blood, taken in a trial of the OX40 agonist ivuxolimab. Every receptor here comes from an adult with an advanced solid tumor such as melanoma, head and neck, liver or kidney cancer. The CDR3 runs from the conserved cysteine through the conserved F or W. D genes are given only for firm matches. Clone size is given for some rows only: seen once, a few or many times, or a class if the clone is expanded.

>TRBJ2-2|NA|TRBV30|NA
TGTGCCTGGAGAGGGTTTCCCGGGGAGCTGTTTTTT
CAWRGFPGELFF
>TRBJ1-1|NA|TRBV19|NA
TGTGCCAGTAGTAACCGACGGGCTCCGAGGGGCACTGAAGCTTTCTTT
CASSNRRAPRGTEAFF
>TRBJ2-7|NA|TRBV6-1|TRBD2
TGTGCCAGCCTAGCGGGAGGCTACGAGCAGTACTTC
CASLAGGYEQYF
>TRBJ1-2|NA|TRBV21-1|NA
TGTGCCAGCGGGGAACCAACAGGGGGCCCTAACTATGGCTACACCTTC
CASGEPTGGPNYGYTF
>TRBJ1-3|NA|TRBV30|NA
TGTGCCTGGATTATAGGGAGCAACACCATATATTTT
CAWIIGSNTIYF
>TRBJ1-1|NA|TRBV27|TRBD1
TGTGCCAGCAGGTTACAGGGGGAGAACACTGAAGCTTTCTTT
CASRLQGENTEAFF
>TRBJ2-2|NA|TRBV2|NA
TGTGCCAGCAGTGGGGGCCCCGGGGAGCTGTTTTTT
CASSGGPGELFF
>TRBJ2-3|NA|TRBV11-2|TRBD2
TGTGCCAGCAGCTCTTACGGACTAGCCACCACAGATACGCAGTATTTT
CASSSYGLATTDTQYF
>TRBJ1-5|NA|TRBV18|TRBD1
TGTGCCAGCTCACTGGGACAGAATAGCAATCAGCCCCAGCATTTT
CASSLGQNSNQPQHF
>TRBJ1-5|NA|TRBV6-5|NA
TGTGCCAGCAGTTACTCGGCGGTGGCAAGTCAGCCCCAGCATTTT
CASSYSAVASQPQHF
>TRBJ2-1|NA|TRBV11-3|NA
TGTGCCAGCAGTCTTCTAGGGGCGGGCAATGAGCAGTTCTTC
CASSLLGAGNEQFF
>TRBJ1-5|NA|TRBV9|NA
TGTGCCAGCAGCGTAGAATCCCGTTCGGAGGTCTCGTCCCAGCATTTT
CASSVESRSEVSSQHF
>TRBJ1-2|NA|TRBV19|NA
TGTGCCAATAGTATAGGCGAGGGAAGGAGCAGTGGCTACACCTTC
CANSIGEGRSSGYTF
>TRBJ1-6|NA|TRBV5-4|NA
TGTGCCAGCAGCTTGGGTCACAGGGACGACTCACCCCTCCACTTT
CASSLGHRDDSPLHF
>TRBJ2-5|NA|TRBV6-5|NA
TGTGCCAGCAGTACCCCTCGAGGGGGACAAGAGACCCAGTACTTC
CASSTPRGGQETQYF
>TRBJ2-7|NA|TRBV29-1|NA
TGCAGCGTTTGGACAGTCCCCTACGAGCAGTACTTC
CSVWTVPYEQYF
>TRBJ2-4|NA|TRBV6-6|NA
TGTGCCAGCAGTTACTCGGCCCAGGGGAACATTCAGTACTTC
CASSYSAQGNIQYF
>TRBJ1-1|NA|TRBV4-2|NA
TGTGCCAGCAGCGCCCGACTTTCAGGGAGGGGTACTGAAGCTTTCTTT
CASSARLSGRGTEAFF
>TRBJ2-2|NA|TRBV6-5|TRBD1
TGTGCCAGCCACTGGACAGGGATCACCGGGGAGCTGTTTTTT
CASHWTGITGELFF
>TRBJ2-7|NA|TRBV10-1|TRBD1
TGCGCCAGCAGTGAGACGCTTCCCGGGACAGGGGGCGAGCAGTACTTC
CASSETLPGTGGEQYF
>TRBJ1-3|NA|TRBV2|NA
TGTGCCAGCAGTTATAGGGGGAAAAATGGAAACACCATATATTTT
CASSYRGKNGNTIYF
>TRBJ2-7|NA|TRBV27|TRBD1
TGTGCCAGCAGTCACTCCACCGGGACAGGGAACTCCTACGAGCAGTACTTC
CASSHSTGTGNSYEQYF
>TRBJ2-7|NA|TRBV4-2|NA
TGTGCCAGCGGGGCTAATACTTACGAGCAGTACTTC
CASGANTYEQYF
>TRBJ2-7|once|TRBV4-2|NA
TGTGCCAGCAGCCAAAGACACTTGAGGGAGCAGTACTTC
CASSQRHLREQYF
>TRBJ2-5|NA|TRBV5-1|TRBD1
TGCGCCAGCAGCCTACAGGGGGTTAACCAGTACTTC
CASSLQGVNQYF
>TRBJ2-5|once|TRBV7-2|NA
TGTGCCAGCAGCTTAACAGGAGTGGAGACCCAGTACTTC
CASSLTGVETQYF
>TRBJ1-5|few|TRBV6-1|NA
TGTGCCAGCAGCGTGGTGGACAATCAGCCCCAGCATTTT
CASSVVDNQPQHF
>TRBJ2-3|NA|TRBV10-2|NA
TGCGCCAGCACGAAAACAGATACGCAGTATTTT
CASTKTDTQYF
>TRBJ2-1|NA|TRBV19|NA
TGTGCCAGTAGTATGGTGACCGCATACAATGAGCAGTTCTTC
CASSMVTAYNEQFF
>TRBJ1-2|few|TRBV6-1|TRBD1
TGTGCCAGCAGTGAAACAGGGGGCTATGGCTACACCTTC
CASSETGGYGYTF
>TRBJ2-7|NA|TRBV6-6|TRBD1
TGTGCCAGCAGTACGAAGTCCGGGACAGGGGGAGACGAGCAGTACTTC
CASSTKSGTGGDEQYF
>TRBJ2-2|NA|TRBV7-9|TRBD2
TGTGCCAGCAGCCCCGGGACTACCAACACCGGGGAGCTGTTTTTT
CASSPGTTNTGELFF
>TRBJ2-2|NA|TRBV5-1|NA
TGCGCCAGCAGCTTGGGACAGGCCTCGAACACCGGGGAGCTGTTTTTT
CASSLGQASNTGELFF
>TRBJ1-5|NA|TRBV29-1|TRBD1
TGCAGCGTCGGACAGGGGAATCAGCCCCAGCATTTT
CSVGQGNQPQHF
>TRBJ2-3|NA|TRBV18|NA
TGTGCCAGCTCACCCTTGCCAAATACAGATACGCAGTATTTT
CASSPLPNTDTQYF
>TRBJ1-3|NA|TRBV18|TRBD1
TGTGCCAGCTCACCTGGGACAGGAGGCTCCCTCTCTGGAAACACCATATATTTT
CASSPGTGGSLSGNTIYF
>TRBJ1-1|NA|TRBV12-1|NA
TGTGCCAGCAGCCCCAAGCTTGAGGACACTGAAGCTTTCTTT
CASSPKLEDTEAFF
>TRBJ1-1|NA|TRBV9|NA
TGTGCCAGCAGCACCCTCACAGGGAGGAACACTGAAGCTTTCTTT
CASSTLTGRNTEAFF
>TRBJ1-2|NA|TRBV29-1|NA
TGCAGCGTTGAGAAACAGGGAGATTATGGCTACACCTTC
CSVEKQGDYGYTF
>TRBJ1-5|NA|TRBV19|NA
TGTGCCAGTAGTATAGACAGGGAACAGCCCCAGCATTTT
CASSIDREQPQHF
>TRBJ1-2|NA|TRBV7-6|TRBD1
TGTGCCAGCAGCTTAGATAGGACAGGAAGCTACACCTTC
CASSLDRTGSYTF
>TRBJ2-2|NA|TRBV28|TRBD1
TGTGCCAGCAGTTTGACCCCTCAGACAGGGTCCACCGGGGAGCTGTTTTTT
CASSLTPQTGSTGELFF
>TRBJ2-2|NA|TRBV9|TRBD1
TGTGCCAGCAAAGGGACAGGGGACACCGGGGAGCTGTTTTTT
CASKGTGDTGELFF
>TRBJ2-7|once|TRBV6-5|NA
TGTGCCAGCAGCGATCGGGACCGATCCTACGAGCAGTACTTC
CASSDRDRSYEQYF
>TRBJ2-7|NA|TRBV2|TRBD2
TGTGCCAGCAGGAAACTAGCGGGGGGCCCCTACGAGCAGTACTTC
CASRKLAGGPYEQYF
>TRBJ2-3|NA|TRBV9|TRBD2
TGTGCCAGCAGCGTCCGAGGACTAGCTAGCACAGATACGCAGTATTTT
CASSVRGLASTDTQYF
>TRBJ2-5|NA|TRBV5-1|NA
TGCGCCAGCAGCTTTCGCGCGTCAGAGACCCAGTACTTC
CASSFRASETQYF
>TRBJ1-4|NA|TRBV5-4|TRBD1
TGTGCCAGCAGCTCCGACAGGGGGCGCGAAAAACTGTTTTTT
CASSSDRGREKLFF
>TRBJ2-7|NA|TRBV6-5|TRBD1
TGTGCCAGCAGACGAGGACAGGGGACTACCTACGAGCAGTACTTC
CASRRGQGTTYEQYF
>TRBJ2-3|NA|TRBV28|TRBD1
TGTGCCAGCAGTTCAGGGGGTTCAGATACGCAGTATTTT
CASSSGGSDTQYF
>TRBJ2-3|once|TRBV5-5|TRBD1
TGTGCCAGCAGCTTCGACTGGGCAGGGGGAGATACGCAGTATTTT
CASSFDWAGGDTQYF
>TRBJ1-4|few|TRBV14|TRBD1
TGTGCCAGCAGCCAAGAACAGGGGAAGGTTAATGAAAAACTGTTTTTT
CASSQEQGKVNEKLFF
>TRBJ2-7|NA|TRBV5-1|NA
TGCGCCAGCAGCTCATCGGACAGAAGGGTCTACGAGCAGTACTTC
CASSSSDRRVYEQYF
>TRBJ1-1|NA|TRBV2|TRBD1
TGTGCCAGCAGGTTACAGGGGTCCCACACTGAAGCTTTCTTT
CASRLQGSHTEAFF
>TRBJ2-6|NA|TRBV19|NA
TGTGCCAGTAGTACAGGGGCGGCTGGGGCCAACGTCCTGACTTTC
CASSTGAAGANVLTF
>TRBJ2-5|NA|TRBV14|NA
TGTGCCACCCACCGAGACCAGTACTTC
CATHRDQYF
>TRBJ2-5|NA|TRBV18|NA
TGTGCCAGCTCACCAGTCTTAGGGCGCTCGGAGACCCAGTACTTC
CASSPVLGRSETQYF
>TRBJ2-7|NA|TRBV10-2|NA
TGCGCCAGCAAGCAGGGTAAGGGCCACGAGCAGTACTTC
CASKQGKGHEQYF
>TRBJ1-2|NA|TRBV5-8|TRBD1
TGTGCCAGCAGCTTGAGAACTCCGGGACAGGGAGGCTACACCTTC
CASSLRTPGQGGYTF
>TRBJ2-3|NA|TRBV6-4|NA
TGTGCCAGCACCCACACAGATACGCAGTATTTT
CASTHTDTQYF